Listed below are T cell receptor beta chains from one sample, sequenced in a study of shared clonotypes between healthy human individuals. TCRdb keeps only in-frame clones here, not all; method: immunoSEQ multiplex PCR. This table has around 1.4 million clones, 98% to 99% appearing once. The sequencing input was naive CD4+ T cells sorted from blood. All receptors derive from a man between 25 and 39 years old in good health. Each CDR3 is given with its conserved first and last residue. The order of the fields is CDR3 protein, CDR3 DNA, CDR3 length, D gene, J gene, clone size, V gene. The D gene is left open where the match is weak. Clone size appears in some rows only: once, few, many, or a class for an expanded clone.

CDR3: CASRSHYEQYF
DNA: TGTGCCAGTAGGTCCCACTACGAGCAGTACTTC
length: 11
D: .
J: TRBJ2-7
size: .
V: TRBV19

CDR3: CASSENRDLVGYGYTF
DNA: TGTGCCAGCAGCGAGAACAGGGATCTCGTAGGCTATGGCTACACCTTC
length: 16
D: .
J: TRBJ1-2
size: .
V: TRBV7-8

CDR3: CASSPLLGRGMFF
DNA: TGTGCCAGCAGCCCCCTCCTTGGGCGGGGTATGTTCTTC
length: 13
D: .
J: TRBJ2-1
size: .
V: TRBV7-9

CDR3: CATGLGTQYF
DNA: TGTGCCACCGGCCTGGGTACGCAGTATTTT
length: 10
D: .
J: TRBJ2-3
size: .
V: TRBV27

CDR3: CATSRGPGEPQGHEQYF
DNA: TGTGCCACCAGCAGGGGCCCCGGAGAACCACAGGGCCACGAGCAGTACTTC
length: 17
D: .
J: TRBJ2-7
size: .
V: TRBV15

CDR3: CASSNPKSSGPIRYNEQFF
DNA: TGTGCCAGCAGTAACCCCAAATCTAGCGGCCCCATCCGCTACAATGAGCAGTTCTTC
length: 19
D: TRBD2
J: TRBJ2-1
size: few
V: TRBV7-2

CDR3: CASSPSSYEQYF
DNA: TGTGCCAGCAGCCCGTCCTCCTACGAGCAGTACTTC
length: 12
D: .
J: TRBJ2-7
size: .
V: TRBV7-9

CDR3: CASNRLAGRGELFF
DNA: TGTGCCAGCAATAGACTAGCGGGACGGGGGGAGCTGTTTTTT
length: 14
D: TRBD2
J: TRBJ2-2
size: .
V: TRBV7-2

CDR3: CSVGGRAEETQYF
DNA: TGCAGCGTTGGGGGGAGGGCCGAAGAGACCCAGTACTTC
length: 13
D: TRBD2
J: TRBJ2-5
size: .
V: TRBV29-1

CDR3: CASSQDRSLAGHTGELFF
DNA: TGCGCCAGCAGCCAAGACCGATCTTTAGCGGGACACACCGGGGAGCTGTTTTTT
length: 18
D: TRBD2
J: TRBJ2-2
size: .
V: TRBV4-3

CDR3: CASSSGYNEQFF
DNA: TGTGCCAGCTCATCCGGATACAATGAGCAGTTCTTC
length: 12
D: .
J: TRBJ2-1
size: .
V: TRBV18

CDR3: CASSLVGGPNEQFF
DNA: TGTGCCAGCAGCTTAGTAGGAGGGCCCAATGAGCAGTTCTTC
length: 14
D: .
J: TRBJ2-1
size: .
V: TRBV7-2

CDR3: CASSLGFFTGANVLTF
DNA: TGCGCCAGCAGCTTGGGCTTCTTCACTGGGGCCAACGTCCTGACTTTC
length: 16
D: .
J: TRBJ2-6
size: .
V: TRBV5-1

CDR3: CASSSPTGGNEQFF
DNA: TGTGCCAGCAGCTCCCCCACAGGGGGGAATGAGCAGTTCTTC
length: 14
D: TRBD1
J: TRBJ2-1
size: .
V: TRBV13

CDR3: CASSLVGRLGYTF
DNA: TGTGCCAGCAGCTTGGTGGGAAGATTGGGCTACACCTTC
length: 13
D: .
J: TRBJ1-2
size: .
V: TRBV5-4

CDR3: CASSGTPGQGTISNTGELFF
DNA: TGCGCCAGCAGTGGGACCCCCGGTCAGGGGACAATTTCGAACACCGGGGAGCTGTTTTTT
length: 20
D: .
J: TRBJ2-2
size: .
V: TRBV10-1

CDR3: CASSQDLEPYHEQYF
DNA: TGCGCCAGCAGCCAAGATCTGGAACCTTATCACGAGCAGTACTTC
length: 15
D: .
J: TRBJ2-7
size: .
V: TRBV4-3

CDR3: CASSDRRGAKNIQYF
DNA: TGTGCCAGCAGTGACCGCAGGGGAGCCAAAAACATTCAGTACTTC
length: 15
D: .
J: TRBJ2-4
size: .
V: TRBV2

CDR3: CASSLSPVPISGAPYNEQFF
DNA: TGCGCCAGCAGTTTGAGTCCCGTTCCGATTTCAGGGGCCCCCTACAATGAGCAGTTCTTC
length: 20
D: .
J: TRBJ2-1
size: .
V: TRBV5-1

CDR3: CASSLGLWFTGPVSESYNEQFF
DNA: TGCGCCAGCAGCTTGGGGCTTTGGTTCACAGGACCCGTGAGTGAATCCTACAATGAGCAGTTCTTC
length: 22
D: .
J: TRBJ2-1
size: .
V: TRBV5-1

CDR3: CASSSPGRRSSTDTQYF
DNA: TGTGCCAGCAGCTCCCCGGGAAGACGGAGTAGCACAGATACGCAGTATTTT
length: 17
D: .
J: TRBJ2-3
size: .
V: TRBV7-9

CDR3: CAWSLRGRERYEQYF
DNA: TGTGCCTGGAGCCTAAGGGGCAGGGAGAGGTACGAGCAGTACTTC
length: 15
D: .
J: TRBJ2-7
size: .
V: TRBV30